This section outlines one TCR beta chain sequence together with its context. Antigen specificity is unknown. Sequencing used immunoSEQ multiplex PCR; TCRdb keeps in-frame clones, though not all of them. The sample consists of about 77,000 clones, roughly 90% of them appearing once. This sample was taken from a study of T cell responses to AZD1222 COVID-19 vaccine. This CDR3 is 15 amino acids long. Trimming pared 6 bases from V and 4 bases from J, leaving 16 bases between. Germline CDR1 reads MNHEY; CDR2 reads SMNVEV (reference sequence). Study-level results: Rises in breadth and depth of Spike-specific TCRs came after two AZD1222 doses.

The starting material was peripheral blood, obtained 28 days after the second AZD1222 dose. This rearrangement joins TRBV27 to TRBJ1-3, with D unresolved. The TCR was taken from an adult who received the AZD1222 COVID-19 vaccine. Here the CDR3 reads CASSYKGDPGNTIYF. The CDR3 DNA reads TGTGCCAGCAGCTATAAGGGAGACCCCGGAAACACCATATATTTT.